These T cell receptor beta chains were read from a single sample in a study of T cell responses to AZD1222 COVID-19 vaccine. The table came from immunoSEQ multiplex PCR; TCRdb's copy has only in-frame clones and leaves some out. The table has over 50,000 clones, roughly four fifths seen once. Here the sequenced sample was peripheral blood, taken 28 days after the second AZD1222 dose. These receptor sequences come from an adult who received the AZD1222 COVID-19 vaccine. Each CDR3 is given with its conserved first and last residue. The order of the fields is D gene, J gene, V gene, clone size, CDR3 DNA, CDR3 protein. D genes are given only for firm matches. Clone size is shown for a subset of rows, as once, few, many or a class of expanded clone.

>.|TRBJ1-5|TRBV6-4|few
TGTGCCAGCAGCCCAAGTGGGGGCACCAATCAGCCCCAGCATTTT
CASSPSGGTNQPQHF
>.|TRBJ2-3|TRBV6-2/TRBV6-3|once
TGTGCCAGCAGTTACTCGGGGGATACAGATACGCAGTATTTT
CASSYSGDTDTQYF
>.|TRBJ1-3|TRBV7-9|.
TGTGCCAGCAGCGTAGCCGGGACAATCTCTGGAAACACCATATATTTT
CASSVAGTISGNTIYF
>TRBD1|TRBJ1-4|TRBV2|.
TGTGCCAGCAAAAAACCAACTCCCGGGACAGGGGAAGTTGTTGCTAATGAAAAACTGTTTTTT
CASKKPTPGTGEVVANEKLFF
>.|TRBJ2-1|TRBV25-1|few
TGTGCCAGCAATAGGGGGTACAATGAGCAGTTCTTC
CASNRGYNEQFF
>TRBD1|TRBJ2-1|TRBV10-3|.
TGTGCCATCAGTACAGGGGAGAGCTACAATGAGCAGTTCTTC
CAISTGESYNEQFF
>TRBD1|TRBJ1-2|TRBV28|.
TGTGCCAGCAGAGCAGGGGGCGCGGACTATGGCTACACCTTC
CASRAGGADYGYTF
>.|TRBJ2-4|TRBV15|.
TGTGCCACCAGCGCCTCCGTTGCTCAACTAGCCAAAAACATTCAGTACTTC
CATSASVAQLAKNIQYF
>.|TRBJ2-5|TRBV28|.
TGTGCCAGCAGTTACCCCGGGCCTAAGGAGACCCAGTACTTC
CASSYPGPKETQYF
>.|TRBJ2-1|TRBV14|.
TGTGCCAGCAGCCAGGCTGGCAGGGAATTACGAGATGAGCAGTTCTTC
CASSQAGRELRDEQFF
>.|TRBJ1-1|TRBV7-9|.
TGTGCCAGCAGCACCCCGACCTTTGGCCGGGGGAACACTGAAGCTTTCTTT
CASSTPTFGRGNTEAFF
>.|TRBJ1-6|TRBV28|.
TGTGCCAGCAGTTTTGGCAGGGCCGTCCTTTCACCCCTCCACTTT
CASSFGRAVLSPLHF
>TRBD2|TRBJ2-2|TRBV9|.
TGTGCCAGCAGTGTAGCGGGAGACTACGGGGAGCTGTTTTTT
CASSVAGDYGELFF
>.|TRBJ2-7|TRBV15|.
TGTGCCACCAGCAGAGTGGGGATCTCCGGCGCCGAGCAGTACTTC
CATSRVGISGAEQYF
>.|TRBJ2-3|TRBV7-2|.
TGTGCCAGCAGCTTAGCAGGCCCAGATACGCAGTATTTT
CASSLAGPDTQYF
>.|TRBJ1-6|TRBV27|.
TGTGCCAGCAGCTTATCTCGCCAAAGACAGTATAATTCACCCCTCCACTTT
CASSLSRQRQYNSPLHF
>TRBD1|TRBJ1-6|TRBV28|.
TGTGCCAGCAGGCCCGGGACAGGGAATAATTCACCCCTCCACTTT
CASRPGTGNNSPLHF
>TRBD1|TRBJ1-1|TRBV27|.
TGTGCCAGCAGTTTAATGGGACAGGCCATGAACACTGAAGCTTTCTTT
CASSLMGQAMNTEAFF
>.|TRBJ1-6|TRBV6-5|.
TGTGCCAGCAGACCCTATAATTCACCCCTCCACTTT
CASRPYNSPLHF
>TRBD1|TRBJ2-7|TRBV19|.
TGTGCCAGTAGTATGCCGGGACAGGGTGCCGAGCAGTACTTC
CASSMPGQGAEQYF
>.|TRBJ2-1|TRBV5-1|.
TGCGCCAGCAGAGCGGGCAATGAGCAGTTCTTC
CASRAGNEQFF
>.|TRBJ1-1|TRBV7-9|few
TGTGCCAGCAGCTTAGATCTAACAGGTGGAGCTTTCTTT
CASSLDLTGGAFF
>.|TRBJ2-7|TRBV6-5|.
TGTGCCAGCAGTTCAGGGACTCAGGCCTACGAGCAGTACTTC
CASSSGTQAYEQYF
>.|TRBJ2-5|TRBV5-8|.
TGTGCCAGCAGCTCCGGGACTCCGGGGACCCAGTACTTC
CASSSGTPGTQYF
>.|TRBJ1-1|TRBV19|.
TGTGCCAGTAGTATAGCGATACGTTCAACGGCTGAAGCTTTCTTT
CASSIAIRSTAEAFF
>.|TRBJ2-3|TRBV3-1/TRBV3-2|few
TGTGCCAGCAGCCAAACGGGCATAGGACCAGATACGCAGTATTTT
CASSQTGIGPDTQYF
>.|TRBJ2-3|TRBV19|.
TGTGCCAGTAGTACCTCAAGCTGGGGGGCGCGGGGAGATACGCAGTATTTT
CASSTSSWGARGDTQYF
>TRBD1|TRBJ2-7|TRBV7-2|.
TGTGCCAGCAGCTTGGGACAGGTACGCGGGTACGAGCAGTACTTC
CASSLGQVRGYEQYF
>.|TRBJ2-1|TRBV28|.
TGTGCCAGCAGTTTCCTGGGACTGGGCGTCTCCTACAATGAGCAGTTCTTC
CASSFLGLGVSYNEQFF
>TRBD1|TRBJ2-3|TRBV19|.
TGTGCCAGTAGTTCGCGGACAGGGGAAATCGCGAAGCGGGATACGCAGTATTTT
CASSSRTGEIAKRDTQYF
>.|TRBJ2-7|TRBV7-2|once
TGTGCCAGCAGCTTAGACCACGAGCAGTACTTC
CASSLDHEQYF
>.|TRBJ2-5|TRBV5-1|few
TGCGCCAGCAGCTTCCCTAACAGACAAGAGACCCAGTACTTC
CASSFPNRQETQYF
>.|TRBJ2-5|TRBV7-2|.
TGTGCCAGCAGCACCGACTGGGCTCAGTACTTC
CASSTDWAQYF
>.|TRBJ2-2|TRBV9|.
TGTGCCAGCAGCGTAGGCGGTAAGAACACCGGGGAGCTGTTTTTT
CASSVGGKNTGELFF
>.|TRBJ2-7|TRBV6-5|few
TGTGCCAGCAGGATCGCCTCCGGGACTTCCTACGAGCAGTACTTC
CASRIASGTSYEQYF
>.|TRBJ2-7|TRBV11-2|.
TGTGCCAGCAGCTTAGGACTAGGGGACGACTACGAGCAGTACTTC
CASSLGLGDDYEQYF
>TRBD1|TRBJ2-7|TRBV18|.
TGTGCCAGCTCACCACGTCGACAGGGTAGCGACGAGCAGTACTTC
CASSPRRQGSDEQYF
>.|TRBJ2-1|TRBV4-2|.
TGTGCCAGCAGCCAAGATGGCGGACAAGTATACAATGAGCAGTTCTTC
CASSQDGGQVYNEQFF
>TRBD1|TRBJ1-4|TRBV27|.
TGTGCCAGCAAACTCGGGGGGACAGGGAATGAAAAACTGTTTTTT
CASKLGGTGNEKLFF
>.|TRBJ1-2|TRBV5-5|.
TGTGCCAGCAGCGCGGACGGAAACTATGGCTACACCTTC
CASSADGNYGYTF
>.|TRBJ2-1|TRBV19|.
TGTGCCAGTAGTGATGGGGGCTCCTACAATGAGCAGTTCTTC
CASSDGGSYNEQFF
>.|TRBJ2-7|TRBV13|.
TGTGCCAGCAGCTTAGGTTGGAGGGGGGTAAAACGCGAGCAGTACTTC
CASSLGWRGVKREQYF
>.|TRBJ2-4|TRBV29-1|.
TGCAGCGTTGCTATTGGCGGGACAACCAAAAACATTCAGTACTTC
CSVAIGGTTKNIQYF
>.|TRBJ2-1|TRBV27|.
TGTGCCAGCAGTTTATCGAGGAGGAATGAGCAGTTCTTC
CASSLSRRNEQFF
>TRBD1|TRBJ1-5|TRBV28|.
TGTGCCAGCAGGTTACGGGGGACAGGGAAGATTCAGCCCCAGCATTTT
CASRLRGTGKIQPQHF
>TRBD2|TRBJ2-7|TRBV9|once
TGTGCCAGCAGCGTCGGGACTAGCTTTCCGTACGAGCAGTACTTC
CASSVGTSFPYEQYF
>.|TRBJ2-7|TRBV28|.
TGTGCCAGCAGTTTTACCAGGGGGGGATACGAGCAGTACTTC
CASSFTRGGYEQYF
>TRBD2|TRBJ2-1|TRBV5-1|once
TGCGCCAGCAGCTTGGCTCCTTTGCGACTAGCGGGAGGGGGCTCCTACAATGAGCAGTTCTTC
CASSLAPLRLAGGGSYNEQFF
>TRBD1|TRBJ1-2|TRBV27|.
TGTGCCAGCAGTTTATCTACAGGGGGCTATGGCTACACCTTC
CASSLSTGGYGYTF
>.|TRBJ2-7|TRBV7-2|.
TGTGCCAGCAGGAGAGATGGGGGGGCGGCCTTCTACGAGCAGTACTTC
CASRRDGGAAFYEQYF
>.|TRBJ2-1|TRBV6-5|.
TGTGCCAGCAGTTTAACGACCCATAGCAGGGAGCAGTTCTTC
CASSLTTHSREQFF
>.|TRBJ2-5|TRBV19|.
TGTGCCAGTAGTATAAGAGAGAGCAGGGGCCAAGAGACCCAGTACTTC
CASSIRESRGQETQYF
>TRBD1|TRBJ1-1|TRBV7-9|.
TGTGCCAGCAGCTCCACGACAGGGGGTGCCCTTTCGGGAGATACTGAAGCTTTCTTT
CASSSTTGGALSGDTEAFF